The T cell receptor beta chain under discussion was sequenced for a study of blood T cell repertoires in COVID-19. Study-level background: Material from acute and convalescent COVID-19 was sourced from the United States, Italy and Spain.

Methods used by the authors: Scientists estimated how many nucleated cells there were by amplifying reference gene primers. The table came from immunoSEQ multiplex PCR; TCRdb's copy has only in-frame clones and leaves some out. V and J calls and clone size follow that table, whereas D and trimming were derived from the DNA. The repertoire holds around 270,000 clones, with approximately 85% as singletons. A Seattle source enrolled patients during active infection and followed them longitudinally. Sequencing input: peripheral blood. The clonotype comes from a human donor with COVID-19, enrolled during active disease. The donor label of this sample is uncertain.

CDR3 nucleotide sequence: TGTGCCAGCAGCACCGTCCCGGGACAGGGATACTATGGCTACACCTTC. Protein: CASSTVPGQGYYGYTF. The chain is built from TRBV28 and TRBJ1-2, with 9 positions matching TRBD1. The germline CDR1 and CDR2 sequences are MDHEN and SYDVKM. The V and J ends lost 6 bases and 3 bases, in that order; junction bases with no gene match: 11. The length of the CDR3 is 16 residues.